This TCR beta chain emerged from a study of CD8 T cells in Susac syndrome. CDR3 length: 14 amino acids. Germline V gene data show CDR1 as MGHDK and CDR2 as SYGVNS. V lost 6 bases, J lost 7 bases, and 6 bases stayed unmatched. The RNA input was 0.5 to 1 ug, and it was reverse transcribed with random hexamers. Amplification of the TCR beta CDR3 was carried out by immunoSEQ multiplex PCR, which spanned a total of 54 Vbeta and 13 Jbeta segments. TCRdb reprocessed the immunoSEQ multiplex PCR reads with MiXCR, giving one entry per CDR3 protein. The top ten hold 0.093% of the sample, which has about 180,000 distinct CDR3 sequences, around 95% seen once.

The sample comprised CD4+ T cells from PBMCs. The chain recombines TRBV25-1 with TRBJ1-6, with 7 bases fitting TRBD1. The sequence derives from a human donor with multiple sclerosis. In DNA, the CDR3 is TGTGCCAGCAGATCAGGGGGGAGGAATTCACCCCTCCACTTT. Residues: CASRSGGRNSPLHF.